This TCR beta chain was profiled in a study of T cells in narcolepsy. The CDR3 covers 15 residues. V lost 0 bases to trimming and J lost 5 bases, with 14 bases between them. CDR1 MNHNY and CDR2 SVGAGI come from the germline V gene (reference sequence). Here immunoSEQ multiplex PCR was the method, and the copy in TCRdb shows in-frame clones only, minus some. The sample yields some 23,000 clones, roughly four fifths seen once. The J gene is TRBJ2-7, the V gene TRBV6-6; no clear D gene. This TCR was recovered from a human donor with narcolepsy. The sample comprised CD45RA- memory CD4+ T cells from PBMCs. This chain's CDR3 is CASSYSQPFNHEQYF. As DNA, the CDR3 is TGTGCCAGCAGTTACTCTCAGCCCTTTAACCACGAGCAGTACTTC.